This TCR beta chain was captured by sequencing in a study of prognosis after radiotherapy for stage I lung cancer. Study overall: Radiotherapy used SBRT, divided into 3 to 5 fractions and reaching a biologically effective dose of at least 100 Gy.

V was shortened by 7 bases and J by 4 bases, with 19 bases between the two germline ends. This CDR3 comprises 15 residues. Multiplex PCR, run in two rounds, amplified TCR beta CDR3 from genomic DNA. Amplification in first-round PCR relied on primers specific to each TRBV and TRBJ gene. The second round of PCR employed universal primers. TCRdb re-derived calls from the multiplex PCR reads in MiXCR, one entry per CDR3 protein. The repertoire holds 30,000 to 40,000 distinct CDR3 sequences, with around 35% as singletons. Study-wide results and limits: Shannon entropy (measured after stereotactic body radiation therapy) was lower in patients who went on to develop distant metastases.

This clonotype appeared many times. Its antigen is undetermined. Sequencing used PBMCs, obtained before or after stereotactic body radiation therapy (not recorded which). This chain links TRBV12-3 or TRBV12-4 with TRBJ1-1; D perhaps matches TRBD1 (5 bases). This TCR derives from a donor over 45 with non-small cell lung cancer. This chain's CDR3 is CASNSPGAPGTEAFF. CDR3 DNA sequence: TGTGCCAGCAACTCTCCCGGGGCCCCGGGCACTGAAGCTTTCTTT.